One sample yielded the 14 T cell receptor beta chains listed below, sequenced in a study of blood T cell repertoires in COVID-19. Sequenced by immunoSEQ multiplex PCR; TCRdb stores in-frame clones only, minus some. The sample has roughly 180,000 clones, approximately 86% seen once. Sequencing was performed on peripheral blood. The receptors were sampled from a man aged 60 to 69 with acute or convalescent COVID-19.

This chain links TRBV2 with TRBJ2-3; the match to TRBD2 covers 9 bases. Losses at the gene ends were 6 bases for V and 5 bases for J; bases not matched to a gene: 9. CDR1 SNHLY and CDR2 FYNNEI come from the germline V gene. This CDR3 is 15 amino acids long. The CDR3 coding sequence is TGTGCCAGCAGACCTAGCGGGATGGGTGTAGATACGCAGTATTTT. It encodes CASRPSGMGVDTQYF.

This clone was observed a single time. This chain uses TRBV12-3 or TRBV12-4 with TRBJ1-1; the match to TRBD1 covers 9 bases. Germline trimming cut 3 bases from V and 11 bases from J; bases unmatched to any gene: 7. There are 13 residues in the CDR3. The CDR3 bases are TGTGCCAGCAGTTTCCACTCCGGGACAGGGGCTTTCTTT. Protein product: CASSFHSGTGAFF.

This clone was counted once. This chain joins TRBV5-1 and TRBJ2-4, with TRBD1 matching 8 bases. Germline CDR1 is SGHRS and CDR2 is YFSETQ. The CDR3 is made up of 14 amino acids. The J segment lost 8 bases and the V segment lost 1 base, leaving 5 bases of the junction unmatched. The CDR3 region is CASSLSQGADIQYF. Here the CDR3 DNA reads TGCGCCAGCAGCTTGTCCCAGGGGGCGGACATTCAGTACTTC.

This clone was counted a few times. The chain carries TRBV9 and TRBJ2-1, with a weak D call TRBD2 (6 bases). Trimming pared 2 bases from V and 0 bases from J, leaving 9 bases between. This CDR3 is 15 amino acids long. From germline, CDR1 is SGDLS and CDR2 YYNGEE. The CDR3 DNA follows: TGTGCCAGCAGCGTTCACGGGAGCTCCTACAATGAGCAGTTCTTC. This translates into CASSVHGSSYNEQFF.

This chain uses TRBV15 with TRBJ1-4; D is possibly TRBD1 (6 bases). CDR1 and CDR2 from the germline V gene are LNHNV and YYDKDF (reference sequence). This CDR3 has 14 residues. Trimming removed 3 bases from V and 6 bases from J, with 11 bases in between. CDR3 region: CATSSGGWDEKLFF. The CDR3 bases are TGTGCCACCAGCAGTGGGGGCTGGGATGAAAAACTGTTTTTT.

V gene TRBV19 combines with J gene TRBJ1-2; TRBD1 is a possible D gene (5 bases). The CDR3 has 12 amino acids. V was clipped by 4 bases and J by 7 bases, with 10 bases between them. Germline loops: CDR1 LNHDA, CDR2 SQIVND (reference sequence). This chain's CDR3 is CASSTGVPGYTF. The CDR3 nucleotides read TGTGCCAGTAGTACGGGGGTACCTGGCTACACCTTC.

The V call is TRBV6-6, the J call TRBJ1-6; 8 bases fit TRBD1. V lost 6 bases, J lost 10 bases, and 5 bases stayed unmatched. The germline V gene has CDR1 MNHNY and CDR2 SVGAGI (reference sequence). The CDR3 extends over 13 amino acids. The CDR3 DNA reads TGTGCCAGCAGACCGACAGGGGAATCACCCCTCCACTTT. Residues: CASRPTGESPLHF.

This chain uses TRBV6-6 with TRBJ1-1; perhaps TRBD1 as D (5 bases). CDR3 size: 14 residues. The V gene lost 5 bases and the J gene lost 5 bases, with 15 bases spanning the gap. Germline V CDR1 and CDR2: MNHNY, SVGAGI (reference sequence). CDR3 sequence: CASSTRGGRTEAFF. CDR3 nucleotide sequence: TGTGCCAGCAGTACCCGGGGGGGAAGGACTGAAGCTTTCTTT.

The chain joins TRBV28 to TRBJ2-7, with TRBD2 matching 12 bases. CDR3 length: 17 residues. J was trimmed by 5 bases and V by 3 bases; bases with no gene match: 11. CDR1 and CDR2 from the germline V gene are MDHEN and SYDVKM. The CDR3, as DNA: TGTGCCAGCAGTTTTAGGCTAGCGGGAGGGCCTACAGACGAGCAGTACTTC. Translating it yields CASSFRLAGGPTDEQYF. The variable domain in full, with the rest retrieved from reference TRBV28 and TRBJ2-7, is DVKVTQSSRYLVKRTGEKVFLECVQDMDHENMFWYRQDPGLGLRLIYFSYDVKMKEKGDIPEGYSVSREKKERFSLILESASTNQTSMYLCASSFRLAGGPTDEQYFGPGTRLTVT.

The chain is built from TRBV10-1 and TRBJ1-2, with unresolved D. V was pared by 6 bases and J by 8 bases, with 16 bases between. CDR1 is WNHNN, CDR2 SYGVQD, per germline (reference sequence). The CDR3 has 13 amino acids. The CDR3 sequence: CASRADQTSGYTF. DNA of the CDR3: TGCGCCAGCAGGGCTGATCAGACTAGCGGCTACACCTTC.

The CDR3 protein is CAWILQPPRETDTQYF. In DNA, the CDR3 is TGTGCCTGGATCCTCCAGCCCCCCCGGGAGACAGATACGCAGTATTTT. V is TRBV30 and J is TRBJ2-3; possible D gene TRBD2, 6 bases. Germline V gene sequence: CDR1 GTSNPN, CDR2 SVGIG (reference sequence). The CDR3 spans 16 residues. Trimming shortened V by 4 bases and J by 3 bases, and 20 bases separated the two germline ends.

The chain uses TRBV10-1 and TRBJ1-2; D is unclear. The germline CDR1 and CDR2 sequences are WNHNN and SYGVQD (reference sequence). V lost 2 bases and J lost 8, with 3 bases in between. The CDR3 extends over 10 amino acids. CDR3 coding DNA: TGCGCCAGCAGTGAGCGGGGCTACACCTTC. Translating gives CASSERGYTF.

The chain combines TRBV7-9 with TRBJ2-2; a weak D match, TRBD2 (6 bases). Trimming removed 5 bases at V and 7 bases at J, with 17 bases between. This CDR3 region has 15 residues. Germline CDR1 and CDR2: SEHNR and FQNEAQ (reference sequence). The CDR3 spells CASSHGPMEGGELFF. In DNA, the CDR3 is TGTGCCAGCAGCCACGGGCCAATGGAGGGCGGGGAGCTGTTTTTT.

The V call is TRBV24-1, the J call TRBJ1-2; 9 bases are shared with TRBD1. The CDR3 extends over 15 amino acids. Germline values: CDR1 KGHDR, CDR2 SFDVKD. V lost 6 bases and J lost 4; bases outside the gene matches: 8. CDR3 in amino acids: CATSPGTGRIYGYTF. CDR3 nucleotide sequence: TGTGCCACCAGTCCCGGGACAGGGAGGATCTATGGCTACACCTTC.